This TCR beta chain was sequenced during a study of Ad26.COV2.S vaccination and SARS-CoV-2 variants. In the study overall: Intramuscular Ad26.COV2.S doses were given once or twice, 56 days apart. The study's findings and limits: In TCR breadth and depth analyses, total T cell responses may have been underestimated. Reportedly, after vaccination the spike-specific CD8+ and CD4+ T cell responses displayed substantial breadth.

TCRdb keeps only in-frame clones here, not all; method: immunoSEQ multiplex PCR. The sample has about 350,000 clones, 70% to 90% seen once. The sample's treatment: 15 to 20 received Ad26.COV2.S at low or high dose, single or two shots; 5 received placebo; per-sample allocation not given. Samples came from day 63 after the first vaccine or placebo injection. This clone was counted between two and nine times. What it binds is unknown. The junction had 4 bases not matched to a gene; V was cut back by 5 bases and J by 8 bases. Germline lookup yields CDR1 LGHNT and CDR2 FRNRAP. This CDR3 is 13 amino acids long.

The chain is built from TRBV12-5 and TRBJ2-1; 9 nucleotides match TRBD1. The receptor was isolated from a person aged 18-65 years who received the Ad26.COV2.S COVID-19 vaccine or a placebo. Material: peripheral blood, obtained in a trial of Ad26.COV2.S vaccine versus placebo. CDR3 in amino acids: CASGRTGVHEQFF. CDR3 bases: TGTGCTAGTGGTCGGACAGGGGTCCATGAGCAGTTCTTC.